The next 30 T cell receptor beta chains were all read from a single sample in a study of esophageal squamous cell carcinoma tumors listed by TCRdb under 2021. Library method: 5' RACE. Sequencing took place on an Illumina MiSeq. A PCR using KAPA HiFi with TCRalpha or TCRbeta constant-region primers and a P20EA primer was followed by a nested second PCR with CA2 or CB2. Amplification of TCR genes was performed by unbiased adaptor ligation RT-PCR, in which reverse transcription was carried out with Superscript III and a polyT18-containing BSL-18E primer. In-frame beta chains were kept once TCRdb had trimmed the public reads at Q25 with fastp and called clones with MiXCR. For every CDR3 protein sequence, its rows merge into one entry that carries the most common genes and DNA. The sample table records some 1,200 distinct CDR3 sequences; 10% to 15% of these occur just once. Roughly 31% of the sample comes from the top ten.

The sequencing input was tumor tissue. The receptor source for this set is a man aged 45 to 79 with esophageal squamous cell carcinoma.

This clonotype is medium-sized. This rearrangement joins TRBV20-1 to TRBJ2-1; D not resolved. Germline-derived CDR1 and CDR2 are DFQATT and SNEGSKA (reference sequence). Trimming removed 5 bases at V and 3 bases at J, with 14 bases between. The CDR3 has 14 amino acids. The CDR3 coding sequence is TGCAGTGCTGCGCCCCATCCCGGCTACAATGAGCAGTTCTTC. It codes for CSAAPHPGYNEQFF.

This clonotype is termed medium-sized. V is TRBV19 and J is TRBJ2-7; D remains unclear. Trimming removed 4 bases at V and 5 bases at J, with 12 bases between. CDR3 length: 13 amino acids. Per germline, CDR1 LNHDA and CDR2 SQIVND (reference sequence). CDR3 coding DNA: TGTGCCAGTAGTAAACAGAAGGGCAACGAGCAGTACTTC. Its protein is CASSKQKGNEQYF.

This clonotype is categorized as medium-sized. The chain joins TRBV14 to TRBJ2-1; D not resolved. This CDR3 spans 14 amino acids. Trimming shortened V by 6 bases and J by 3 bases, and 12 bases separated the two germline ends. Germline values: CDR1 SGHDN, CDR2 FVKESK. The CDR3 sequence is CASSRISDYNEQFF. CDR3 in DNA: TGTGCCAGCAGTCGAATCTCCGACTACAATGAGCAGTTCTTC.

By share, this clonotype ranks as medium-sized. The chain employs TRBV7-9 and TRBJ2-7; D is ambiguous. The germline gives CDR1 SEHNR, CDR2 FQNEAQ (reference sequence). Trimming left V 1 base short and J 5 bases short, with 6 bases between. This CDR3 spans 12 amino acids. Written as DNA, the CDR3 is TGTGCCAGCAGCTTAGGGTGGGACGAGCAGTACTTC. Translated, it gives CASSLGWDEQYF. Based on the CDR3 plus reference TRBV7-9 and TRBJ2-7, the full variable domain is DTGVSQNPRHKITKRGQNVTFRCDPISEHNRLYWYRQTLGQGPEFLTYFQNEAQLEKSRLLSDRFSAERPKGSFSTLEIQRTEQGDSAMYLCASSLGWDEQYFGPGTRLTVT.

Within the sample, this clonotype is medium-sized (0.01 to 0.1%). The chain recombines TRBV6-2 or TRBV6-3 with TRBJ2-1; D is ambiguous. The V end was cut by 4 bases, the J end by 7 bases, with 26 bases between. The CDR3 contains 18 residues. The germline CDR1 and CDR2 sequences are MNHEY and SVGEGT. The DNA for the CDR3 is TGTGCCAGCAGTTGGATCCCCCATAGTCGCGGAATTACGAATGAGCAGTTCTTC. This sequence encodes CASSWIPHSRGITNEQFF.

By proportion, this clonotype is medium-sized. The CDR3 sequence is CAWRPTGQVLNSPLHF. The CDR3 DNA reads TGTGCCTGGAGACCCACGGGACAAGTGTTAAATTCACCCCTCCACTTT. The V and J genes are TRBV30 and TRBJ1-6; D is perhaps TRBD1 (6 bases). V lost 3 bases, J lost 7 bases, and 19 bases lay in between. The CDR3 is made up of 16 amino acids. Germline V gives CDR1 GTSNPN, CDR2 SVGIG (reference sequence).

For this clonotype: A single base separates this from a much larger clone, so it may be a read error. The gene calls are TRBV20-1 and TRBJ2-3; D ambiguous. Germline CDR1 is DFQATT and CDR2 is SNEGSKA (reference sequence). The CDR3 is made up of 15 amino acids. V was shortened by 3 bases and J by 3 bases, with 16 bases between the two germline ends. CDR3 residues: CSASLAFRMTDTQYF. In DNA, the CDR3 is TGCAGTGCTAGTCTCGCCTTTAGAATGACAGATACGCAGTATTTT.

This clonotype is medium-sized. The V gene is TRBV12-3 or TRBV12-4, the J gene TRBJ1-5; D is unresolved. This CDR3 has 14 amino acids. V lost 1 base and J lost 3, with 7 bases in between. As DNA, the CDR3 is TGTGCCAGCAGTTTAGGGGCGCTCAATCAGCCCCAGCATTTT. Translated: CASSLGALNQPQHF.

The chain has TRBV19 and TRBJ2-1, with 7 nucleotides matching TRBD1. Germline-derived CDR1 and CDR2 are LNHDA and SQIVND (reference sequence). With 10 bases clipped from V and 6 bases from J, the junction kept 21 bases outside the gene matches. The CDR3 length is 17 residues. The CDR3 coding sequence is TGTGCCACACTGGGCCCAGACTATTTGAGGGACAGCAATGAGCAGTTCTTC. Encoded protein: CATLGPDYLRDSNEQFF.

This clonotype was observed a handful of times. The rearrangement joins TRBV19 to TRBJ2-3, with TRBD2 matching 8 bases. The germline CDR1 and CDR2 sequences are LNHDA and SQIVND (reference sequence). V lost 5 bases, J lost 2 bases, and 6 bases stayed unmatched. This CDR3 spans 15 amino acids. CDR3 residues: CASSVRAGVTDTQYF. The DNA for the CDR3 is TGTGCCAGTAGTGTCCGAGCGGGAGTCACAGATACGCAGTATTTT.

Sample share makes this clonotype medium-sized. The J gene is TRBJ1-1, the V gene TRBV20-1; D gene ambiguous. The V gene lost 4 bases and the J gene lost 1 base, with 10 bases spanning the gap. The V gene's germline CDR1 is DFQATT and CDR2 SNEGSKA (reference sequence). The CDR3 contains 13 residues. The DNA for the CDR3 is TGCAGTGCTATTTCGGCAGAGAACACTGAAGCTTTCTTT. As protein: CSAISAENTEAFF.

This clonotype is judged medium-sized. The V call is TRBV2, the J call TRBJ2-7; D gene unclear. The germline V gene has CDR1 SNHLY and CDR2 FYNNEI. The CDR3 covers 13 residues. V lost 2 bases and J 2 bases, leaving 7 bases between the germline ends. CDR3 bases: TGTGCCAGCAGTGAACAGGTTGCCTACGAGCAGTACTTC. As protein: CASSEQVAYEQYF.

This clonotype is deemed medium-sized. The chain joins TRBV14 to TRBJ2-1; 9 positions agree with TRBD2. Germline V gene lookup returns CDR1 SGHDN and CDR2 FVKESK. V shed 3 bases, J shed 11 bases, and the junction held 8 bases outside the gene matches. The CDR3 has 14 amino acids. CDR3 nucleotide sequence: TGTGCCAGCAGCCATTCGCTAGCGGGAATCAAGCAGTTCTTC. Its protein product is CASSHSLAGIKQFF.

This clonotype is hyperexpanded by share. The chain is built from TRBV6-2 or TRBV6-3 and TRBJ2-2; the D gene is possibly TRBD2 (6 bases). CDR1 and CDR2 from the germline V gene are MNHEY and SVGEGT. CDR3 length: 17 residues. V dropped 8 bases and J dropped 5 bases, with 24 bases sitting between them. The CDR3 loop reads CASQRRHGSSLTGELFF. As DNA, the CDR3 is TGTGCCAGCCAGAGGCGTCACGGGAGCTCATTAACCGGGGAGCTGTTTTTT.

In its sample, this clonotype ranks as medium-sized. V gene TRBV23-1 combines with J gene TRBJ2-7; D possibly corresponds to TRBD2 (5 bases). Being an ORF, TRBV23-1 has a function that is uncertain. Trimming stripped 3 bases from V and 1 base from J, with 7 bases between. CDR3 length: 13 amino acids. CDR3 loop: CASSQRVSYEQYF. The CDR3 DNA follows: TGCGCCAGCAGTCAGAGGGTTTCCTACGAGCAGTACTTC.

The chain combines TRBV7-2 with TRBJ2-7; D gene unclear. V lost 1 base, J lost 0 bases, and 7 bases lay in between. The CDR3 consists of 14 residues. Germline V gives CDR1 SGHTA, CDR2 FQGNSA. The CDR3 coding sequence is TGTGCCAGCAGCTTAGACCTAACCTCCTACGAGCAGTACTTC. Translating it yields CASSLDLTSYEQYF.

By sample share, this clonotype is medium-sized. This chain uses TRBV5-1 with TRBJ2-7; the D gene is possibly TRBD1 (6 bases). The CDR3 runs 13 residues. The V and J ends lost 4 bases and 5 bases respectively, with 13 bases between them. Germline assignment: CDR1 SGHRS and CDR2 YFSETQ. In DNA, the CDR3 is TGCGCCAGCAGCGGTCCAGGGGCCAACGAGCAGTACTTC. Translated: CASSGPGANEQYF.

Judged by abundance, this clonotype is medium-sized. The V and J genes are TRBV19 and TRBJ1-5; TRBD1 might be the D (6 bases). Looked up from germline, CDR1 is LNHDA and CDR2 is SQIVND (reference sequence). V was trimmed by 5 bases and J by 4 bases, leaving 9 bases between them. The CDR3 extends over 13 amino acids. CDR3 residues: CASSGGANQPQHF. CDR3 coding DNA: TGTGCCAGTAGTGGGGGGGCGAATCAGCCCCAGCATTTT.

Judged by abundance, this clonotype is medium-sized. The rearrangement uses TRBV24-1 and TRBJ2-5; 7 bases align to TRBD2. The CDR3 extends over 14 amino acids. V was pared by 4 bases and J by 2 bases, with 3 bases of the junction left unmatched. CDR1 and CDR2 (germline): KGHDR, SFDVKD. CDR3 coding DNA: TGTGCCACCAGTGACTTTAGCGGGCAAGAGACCCAGTACTTC. It codes for CATSDFSGQETQYF.

This clonotype ranks as large. The chain carries TRBV7-9 and TRBJ2-5; possibly TRBD1 for D (6 bases). V dropped 4 bases and J dropped 0 bases, with 12 bases sitting between them. Germline CDR1 reads SEHNR; CDR2 reads FQNEAQ (reference sequence). The CDR3 is 15 residues long. The CDR3 is CASSSPTGYQETQYF. As DNA, the CDR3 is TGTGCCAGCAGCTCGCCTACAGGGTACCAAGAGACCCAGTACTTC.

V gene TRBV3-1 combines with J gene TRBJ2-7; D unclear. This CDR3 has 13 residues. V lost 4 bases and J lost 0, with 7 bases in between. The germline V gene encodes CDR1 LGHDT and CDR2 YNNKEL (reference sequence). The CDR3 DNA reads as TGTGCCAGCAGCCGCAGGATCTCCTACGAGCAGTACTTC. As protein: CASSRRISYEQYF.

V is TRBV19 and J is TRBJ2-7; a weak D match, TRBD2 (6 bases). The CDR3 spans 14 residues. V was pared by 6 bases and J by 0 bases, with 12 bases between. Looked up from germline, CDR1 is LNHDA and CDR2 is SQIVND (reference sequence). DNA for the CDR3: TGTGCCAGTAGCGGGACTGCGAGCTCCTACGAGCAGTACTTC. Its translation: CASSGTASSYEQYF.

In the case of this clonotype: Being one base from a much bigger clone, this may be a read error. The rearrangement joins TRBV29-1 to TRBJ1-5; D may be TRBD1 (5 bases). Germline V gene data show CDR1 as SQVTM and CDR2 as ANQGSEA. This CDR3 is 13 amino acids long. Trimming removed 2 bases at V and 5 bases at J, with 10 bases between. CDR3 protein: CSVEWGFDQPQHF. The CDR3 coding sequence is TGCAGCGTTGAATGGGGGTTCGATCAGCCCCAGCATTTT. Full variable domain (outside the CDR3, taken from reference TRBV29-1 and TRBJ1-5): SAVISQKPSRDICQRGTSLTIQCQVDSQVTMMFWYRQQPGQSLTLIATANQGSEATYESGFVIDKFPISRPNLTFSTLTVSNMSPEDSSIYLCSVEWGFDQPQHFGDGTRLSIL.

This clonotype is labeled medium-sized. V is TRBV30 and J is TRBJ1-2; maybe TRBD1 (5 bases). The V and J ends lost 0 bases and 14 bases respectively, with 13 bases between them. Germline V gene data show CDR1 as GTSNPN and CDR2 as SVGIG (reference sequence). The CDR3 extends over 11 amino acids. CDR3 protein: CAWSVGATRTF. The CDR3 nucleotides are TGTGCCTGGAGTGTTGGGGCAACAAGGACCTTC.

In its sample, this clonotype is large. The gene calls are TRBV5-1 and TRBJ2-1; the D gene is possibly TRBD2 (6 bases). The germline V gene has CDR1 SGHRS and CDR2 YFSETQ. This CDR3 comprises 14 residues. Trimming took off 1 base at V and 3 bases at J, with 8 bases between the two ends. CDR3 DNA: TGCGCCAGCAGCTTGCCGGGACTCTACAATGAGCAGTTCTTC. As protein: CASSLPGLYNEQFF.

This clonotype has a handful of counts. This chain connects TRBV7-2 to TRBJ1-2; 7 nucleotides line up with TRBD1. Trimming cost V 1 base and J 4 bases; bases outside gene matches: 0. The length of the CDR3 is 13 residues. Per the germline V gene, CDR1 is SGHTA and CDR2 is FQGNSA. CDR3 region: CASSLGTGYGYTF. In DNA, the CDR3 is TGTGCCAGCAGCTTAGGGACAGGCTATGGCTACACCTTC.

This clonotype is judged medium-sized. The chain combines TRBV7-3 with TRBJ2-1; TRBD2 matches 9 bases. CDR3 length: 13 residues. Germline CDR1 and CDR2: SGHTA and FQGTGA. V lost 5 bases to trimming and J lost 6 bases; unmatched junction nucleotides: 2. The chain's CDR3 is CASSRGGGNEQFF. In nucleotides, the CDR3 is TGTGCCAGCAGCCGCGGGGGGGGCAATGAGCAGTTCTTC.

This clonotype is large within its sample. CDR3 region: CASSPIGRQAYEQYF. The CDR3 bases are TGTGCCAGCAGCCCTATAGGGAGACAGGCCTACGAGCAGTACTTC. J is TRBJ2-7 and V is TRBV11-2, with D perhaps TRBD1 (6 bases). Germline-derived CDR1 and CDR2 are SGHAT and FQNNGV. CDR3 length equals 15 residues. The ends were cut back, 5 bases at V and 2 bases at J, with 16 bases in the middle.

Concerning this clonotype: Just one base apart from a much larger clone, this may be a read error. The gene calls are TRBV24-1 and TRBJ2-2; 9 bases are shared with TRBD1. CDR3 length equals 15 residues. From germline, CDR1 is KGHDR and CDR2 SFDVKD. The CDR3 loop reads CTTSDMTGGTGELFF. DNA of the CDR3: TGTACCACCAGTGATATGACAGGGGGAACCGGGGAGCTGTTTTTT.

The V and J genes are TRBV20-1 and TRBJ2-7, with 7 bases fitting TRBD1. There are 16 residues in the CDR3. The ends lost 0 bases at V and 0 bases at J; junction bases unmatched: 8. From germline, CDR1 is DFQATT and CDR2 SNEGSKA (reference sequence). CDR3 in DNA: TGCAGTGCTAGAGACCCAGGACAGGACAGCTCCTACGAGCAGTACTTC. Translating gives CSARDPGQDSSYEQYF.